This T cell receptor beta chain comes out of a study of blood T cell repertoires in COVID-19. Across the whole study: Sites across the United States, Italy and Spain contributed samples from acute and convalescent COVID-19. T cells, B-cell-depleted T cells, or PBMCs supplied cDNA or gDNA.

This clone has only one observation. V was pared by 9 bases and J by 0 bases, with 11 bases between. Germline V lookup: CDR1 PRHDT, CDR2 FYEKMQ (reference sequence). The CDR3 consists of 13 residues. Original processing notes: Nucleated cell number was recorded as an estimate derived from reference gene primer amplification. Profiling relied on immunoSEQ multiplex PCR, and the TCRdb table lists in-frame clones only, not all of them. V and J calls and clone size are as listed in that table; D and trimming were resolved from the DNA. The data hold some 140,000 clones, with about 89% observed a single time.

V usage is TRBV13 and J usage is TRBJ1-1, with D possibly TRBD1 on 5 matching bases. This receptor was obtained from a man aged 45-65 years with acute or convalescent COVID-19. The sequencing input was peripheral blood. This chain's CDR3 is CASNRIMNTEAFF. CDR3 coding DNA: TGTGCCAGTAACAGGATCATGAACACTGAAGCTTTCTTT.